This T cell receptor (beta chain) originates from a study of blood T cell repertoires in COVID-19. Study-wide context: The United States, Italy and Spain supplied acute and convalescent COVID-19 samples. Nucleic acid was either cDNA or gDNA, and it came from T cells, B-cell-depleted T cells, or PBMCs.

The germline V gene has CDR1 LGHDT and CDR2 YNNKEL (reference sequence). The V gene lost 1 base and the J gene lost 6 bases, with 15 bases spanning the gap. The CDR3 spans 15 residues. In the study's own analysis: Amplification of reference gene primers was used by the study to estimate nucleated cell counts. TCRdb's table, derived via immunoSEQ multiplex PCR, lists solely in-frame clones and lacks some. V and J calls and clone size are copied from that table; D and trimming were computed from the DNA. The data contain about 190,000 clones, about 77% of them singletons. J is TRBJ1-1 and V is TRBV3-1 (or the pseudogene TRBV3-2); TRBD1 might be the D (5 bases). The clonotype originates from a woman aged 80 or over with active or convalescent COVID-19. The sequencing sample was made of peripheral blood. As DNA, the CDR3 is TGTGCCAGCAGCCAAGCTTTGGGACTTGCGGCTGAAGCTTTCTTT. It specifies CASSQALGLAAEAFF.